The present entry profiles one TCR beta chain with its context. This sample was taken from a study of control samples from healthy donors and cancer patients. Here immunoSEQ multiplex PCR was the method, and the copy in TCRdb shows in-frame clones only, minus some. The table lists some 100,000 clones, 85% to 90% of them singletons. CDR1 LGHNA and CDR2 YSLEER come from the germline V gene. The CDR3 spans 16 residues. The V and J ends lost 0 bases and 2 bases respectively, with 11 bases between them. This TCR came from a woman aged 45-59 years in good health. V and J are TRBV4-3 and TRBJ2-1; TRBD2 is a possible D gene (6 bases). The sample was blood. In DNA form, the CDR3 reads TGCGCCAGCAGCCAAGAAGGGACTGCGCCCTACAATGAGCAGTTCTTC. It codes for CASSQEGTAPYNEQFF.